The present entry profiles one TCR beta chain with its context. This sample is part of a study of blood T cell repertoires in COVID-19. TCRdb's table, derived via immunoSEQ multiplex PCR, lists solely in-frame clones and lacks some. Of more than 200,000 clones listed, 83% are singletons. Germline-derived CDR1 and CDR2 are SQVTM and ANQGSEA. Unmatched junction bases numbered 8, after V lost 4 bases and J lost 5 bases. The CDR3 is 13 residues long. The TCR comes from a woman in her forties with active or convalescent COVID-19. Material for sequencing was peripheral blood. The J gene is TRBJ2-7, the V gene TRBV29-1, with 7 nucleotides matching TRBD2. This CDR3 reads CSVGVGTTHEQYF. CDR3 nucleotides: TGCAGCGTTGGCGTCGGGACTACTCACGAGCAGTACTTC.